This TCR beta chain stems from a study of control samples from healthy donors and cancer patients. Clones were read by immunoSEQ multiplex PCR, and TCRdb kept only the in-frame ones, dropping some. The sample shows 100,000 to 150,000 clones, almost 95% of them seen only once. Per the germline V gene, CDR1 is MNHEY and CDR2 is SVGAGI. V lost 10 bases to trimming and J lost 0 bases; unmatched junction nucleotides: 8. This CDR3 region has 14 residues. Sequenced sample: PBMCs. The chain recombines TRBV6-5 with TRBJ1-2; 7 bases agree with TRBD1. The receptor was derived from an elderly man with head and neck cancer. The CDR3, as DNA: TGTGCCATCCATAGAGGGACAGCTAACTATGGCTACACCTTC. Protein sequence: CAIHRGTANYGYTF.